Detailed here is one TCR beta chain. The CDR3 runs to 16 residues. Germline V gene data show CDR1 as LGHNA and CDR2 as YNFKEQ. V dropped 1 base and J dropped 2 bases, with 14 bases sitting between them. The sample originates from a study of shared clonotypes between healthy human individuals. Assay: immunoSEQ multiplex PCR; the TCRdb copy retains only in-frame clones and omits some. The sample gives 2 million to 2.5 million clones, less than 95% of which show up once; about 0.41% is in the top ten. The sequence derives from a young man in good health. Some clones in this sample may be carry-over from other donors' samples. The V and J genes are TRBV4-2 and TRBJ2-5; weak D call: TRBD2 (5 bases). The sequencing sample was made of naive CD4+ T cells from PBMCs. Subset defined: CD45RA+ positively selected. The CDR3 loop is CASSQGSTRTQETQYF. The CDR3 nucleotides are TGTGCCAGCAGCCAAGGTAGTACTAGGACTCAAGAGACCCAGTACTTC.